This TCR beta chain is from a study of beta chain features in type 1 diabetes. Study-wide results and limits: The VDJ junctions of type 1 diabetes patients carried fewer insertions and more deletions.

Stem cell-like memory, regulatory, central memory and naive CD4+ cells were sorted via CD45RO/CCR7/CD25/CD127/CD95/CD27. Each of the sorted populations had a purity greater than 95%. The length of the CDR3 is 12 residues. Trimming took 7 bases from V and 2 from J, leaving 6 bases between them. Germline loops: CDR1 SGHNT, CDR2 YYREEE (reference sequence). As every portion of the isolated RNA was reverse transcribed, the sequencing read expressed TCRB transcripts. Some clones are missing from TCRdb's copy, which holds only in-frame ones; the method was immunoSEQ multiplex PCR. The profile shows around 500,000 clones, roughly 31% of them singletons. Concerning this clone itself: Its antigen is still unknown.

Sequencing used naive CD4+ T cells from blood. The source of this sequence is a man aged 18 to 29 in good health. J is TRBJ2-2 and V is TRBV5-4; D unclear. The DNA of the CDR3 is TGTGCCAGCCGCAGAAACACCGGGGAGCTGTTTTTT. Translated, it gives CASRRNTGELFF.